Presented here are 3 T cell receptor beta chains from one specimen sequenced in a study of T cell responses to AZD1222 COVID-19 vaccine. This table comes from immunoSEQ multiplex PCR, and its TCRdb copy is limited to in-frame clones, with some not included. The table records about 120,000 clones, approximately 90% of them present only once. The sample here was peripheral blood, taken on day 0 of AZD1222 vaccination. All receptors derive from an adult in good health.

The chain uses TRBV3-1 (or the pseudogene TRBV3-2) and TRBJ1-5, with 9 bases matching TRBD1. The CDR3 is 14 amino acids. Trimming removed 5 bases from V and 1 base from J; junction bases left unmatched: 0. In germline, CDR1 is LGHDT, CDR2 YNNKEL (reference sequence). The CDR3 here is CASSGQGSNQPQHF. DNA of the CDR3: TGTGCCAGCAGCGGACAGGGGAGCAATCAGCCCCAGCATTTT.

The table lists this clone with many counts. The chain has TRBV15 and TRBJ1-5; a weak D match, TRBD1 (5 bases). The CDR3 has 14 residues. V lost 5 bases to trimming and J lost 0 bases, with 8 bases between them. Per the germline V gene, CDR1 is LNHNV and CDR2 is YYDKDF (reference sequence). CDR3 sequence: CATSEDSSNQPQHF. The CDR3 DNA follows: TGTGCCACCAGCGAAGACAGTAGCAATCAGCCCCAGCATTTT.

The chain recombines TRBV29-1 with TRBJ1-2; 7 bases agree with TRBD1. The germline gives CDR1 SQVTM, CDR2 ANQGSEA. The CDR3 is 13 amino acids. V lost 7 bases and J lost 4; bases outside the gene matches: 9. The CDR3 reads CSGATGESYGYTF. The CDR3 region has the DNA TGCAGCGGTGCTACAGGGGAGAGCTATGGCTACACCTTC.